The clone carrying this T cell receptor beta chain appeared many times. This record comes from a study of early T cells in non-severe SARS-CoV-2 infection. TCRdb analysed the 5' RACE reads with MiXCR anew, one entry per CDR3 protein. The sample contains around 30,000 distinct CDR3 sequences, under 7% of which appear only once. Trimming removed 5 bases from V and 3 bases from J; junction bases left unmatched: 3. The germline V gene encodes CDR1 DFQATT and CDR2 SNEGSKA (reference sequence). The CDR3 is 12 residues long. Sequencing was performed on whole blood. The sequence was obtained from an adult who was a healthcare worker with PCR-confirmed SARS-CoV-2 infection or an uninfected control (not recorded which). The chain recombines TRBV20-1 with TRBJ2-5; 7 bases map to TRBD2. CDR3 DNA sequence: TGCAGTGCTGCCCGGGGGGAAGAGACCCAGTACTTC. It yields the protein CSAARGEETQYF.